A single sample gave rise to the 14 T cell receptor beta chains below, sequenced in a study of chemoradiotherapy in HPV16-positive cancers. Method: immunoSEQ multiplex PCR; TCRdb's copy keeps in-frame clones and lacks some. The profile covers 8,000 to 9,000 clones, with 75% appearing a single time and about 8.5% taken by the ten largest. The sample was acquired from a patient who underwent chemoradiotherapy. The source is a human donor with HPV-associated anogenital cancer.

This clone was counted a few times. The chain is built from TRBV9 and TRBJ1-1; D gene unclear. V lost 0 bases to trimming and J lost 1 base, with 10 bases between them. CDR1 SGDLS and CDR2 YYNGEE come from the germline V gene. This CDR3 region has 15 residues. The CDR3 loop reads CASSVVPSENTEAFF. The CDR3 DNA reads as TGTGCCAGCAGCGTAGTTCCGAGTGAGAACACTGAAGCTTTCTTT.

The chain carries TRBV7-2 and TRBJ2-3, with 9 bases matching TRBD2. J gave up 6 bases and V 2 bases, and 12 bases lay outside the gene matches. The CDR3 covers 17 residues. Per the germline V gene, CDR1 is SGHTA and CDR2 is FQGNSA. For the CDR3, the DNA is TGTGCCAGCAGCTTACTGGTAGCGGGAGAGTCGGGTGATACGCAGTATTTT. Amino acid sequence: CASSLLVAGESGDTQYF.

The genes are TRBV15 and TRBJ2-2; the D call may be TRBD1 or TRBD2 (5 bases each). CDR1 LNHNV and CDR2 YYDKDF come from the germline V gene (reference sequence). The CDR3 spans 14 residues. Trimming stripped 3 bases from V and 3 bases from J, with 8 bases between. CDR3 in DNA: TGTGCCACCAGCAGGGGGGATGACACCGGGGAGCTGTTTTTT. Translating gives CATSRGDDTGELFF. The full variable domain, rest sourced from reference TRBV15 and TRBJ2-2, is DAMVIQNPRYQVTQFGKPVTLSCSQTLNHNVMYWYQQKSSQAPKLLFHYYDKDFNNEADTPDNFQSRRPNTSFCFLDIRSPGLGDTAMYLCATSRGDDTGELFFGEGSRLTVL.

CDR3 sequence reads: CASSKTQGAYNSPLHF. The CDR3 DNA sequence: TGTGCCAGCAGCAAGACCCAAGGGGCCTATAATTCACCCCTCCACTTT. The chain has TRBV7-9 and TRBJ1-6, with D possibly matching TRBD1 (5 bases). Deletions cut 5 bases from V and 2 bases from J, with 13 bases between. The CDR3 is made up of 16 amino acids. In germline, CDR1 is SEHNR, CDR2 FQNEAQ (reference sequence).

The chain has TRBV5-1 and TRBJ2-3, with TRBD2 as a possible D gene (6 bases). Trimming removed 0 bases from V and 1 base from J, with 9 bases in between. From germline, CDR1 is SGHRS and CDR2 YFSETQ. The CDR3 runs to 15 residues. CDR3 residues: CASSLAASGTDTQYF. CDR3 bases: TGCGCCAGCAGCTTGGCCGCTAGCGGCACAGATACGCAGTATTTT.

The V gene is TRBV13, the J gene TRBJ1-4; D perhaps matches TRBD1 (5 bases). The CDR3 extends over 18 amino acids. V was cut by 2 bases and J by 0 bases, with 16 bases left in between. Germline loops: CDR1 PRHDT, CDR2 FYEKMQ (reference sequence). CDR3 region: CASSLSYRGPPTNEKLFF. The CDR3 DNA reads TGTGCCAGCAGCTTAAGTTATAGGGGACCACCAACTAATGAAAAACTGTTTTTT.

This chain uses TRBV6-4 with TRBJ1-1; the D gene is possibly TRBD1 (5 bases). The length of the CDR3 is 17 residues. V lost 6 bases, J lost 0 bases, and 20 bases lay in between. Per the germline V gene, CDR1 is MRHNA and CDR2 is SNTAGT. As DNA, the CDR3 is TGTGCCAGCAGAGAGTCAAGGGGCGCCCTAATGAACACTGAAGCTTTCTTT. Residues: CASRESRGALMNTEAFF.

The rearrangement joins TRBV7-3 to TRBJ2-2; D is uncertain. V was cut by 4 bases and J by 2 bases, with 2 bases left in between. Germline CDR1 is SGHTA and CDR2 is FQGTGA. The CDR3 extends over 12 amino acids. In DNA, the CDR3 is TGTGCCAGCAGCTATAACACCGGGGAGCTGTTTTTT. Translated: CASSYNTGELFF.

The CDR3 nucleotides are TGTGCCAGCACCCTTTTAGGAAGTGAAGCTTTCTTT. Protein product: CASTLLGSEAFF. This rearrangement joins TRBV11-2 to TRBJ1-1, with no clear D. Germline values: CDR1 SGHAT, CDR2 FQNNGV. The CDR3 loop spans 12 amino acids. Trimming left V 7 bases short and J 7 bases short, with 13 bases between.

This rearrangement joins TRBV2 to TRBJ2-7; weak D call: TRBD2 (6 bases). The V gene lost 4 bases and the J gene lost 3 bases, with 13 bases spanning the gap. CDR3 length equals 14 residues. Germline V gives CDR1 SNHLY, CDR2 FYNNEI. The CDR3 DNA reads as TGTGCCAGCAGTGGCTGGACGGGAGACTACGAGCAGTACTTC. As protein: CASSGWTGDYEQYF.

This clone was recorded a few times. The chain recombines TRBV28 with TRBJ1-6; unclear D gene. The V gene lost 9 bases and the J gene lost 8 bases, with 20 bases spanning the gap. Looked up from germline, CDR1 is MDHEN and CDR2 is SYDVKM. This CDR3 region has 15 residues. The CDR3 DNA sequence: TGTGCCAGTCATATGGGCAGGTATACGGATTCACCCCTCCACTTT. Protein: CASHMGRYTDSPLHF.

The rearrangement uses TRBV7-9 and TRBJ2-7, with a weak D call TRBD2 (6 bases). The CDR3 length is 15 residues. V lost 1 base and J 4 bases, leaving 14 bases between the germline ends. Germline V gene data show CDR1 as SEHNR and CDR2 as FQNEAQ (reference sequence). CDR3 protein: CASSLGAGSVYEQYF. CDR3 nucleotide sequence: TGTGCCAGCAGCTTAGGGGCGGGGTCGGTATACGAGCAGTACTTC. Variable domain in full (rest from reference TRBV7-9 and TRBJ2-7): DTGVSQNPRHKITKRGQNVTFRCDPISEHNRLYWYRQTLGQGPEFLTYFQNEAQLEKSRLLSDRFSAERPKGSFSTLEIQRTEQGDSAMYLCASSLGAGSVYEQYFGPGTRLTVT.

The chain links TRBV19 to TRBJ1-1, with 10 bases identical to TRBD1. V lost 4 bases to trimming and J lost 1 base; unmatched junction nucleotides: 9. CDR1 is LNHDA and CDR2 is SQIVND in the germline V gene (reference sequence). This CDR3 is 17 amino acids long. CDR3 loop: CASSTISGQGTNTEAFF. The CDR3 DNA sequence: TGTGCCAGTAGTACCATATCGGGACAGGGGACGAACACTGAAGCTTTCTTT.

This clone occurred a few times. V is TRBV5-6 and J is TRBJ1-1, with D uncertain. The germline CDR1 and CDR2 sequences are SGHDT and YYEEEE. V lost 4 bases and J 0 bases, leaving 19 bases between the germline ends. The CDR3 extends over 17 amino acids. In nucleotides, the CDR3 is TGTGCCAGCAGCCTCACAGCACACCCTAACATGAACACTGAAGCTTTCTTT. Translating gives CASSLTAHPNMNTEAFF.